This TCR beta chain was retrieved from a study of T cell responses to AZD1222 COVID-19 vaccine. Broader study findings: Two AZD1222 administrations were followed by greater Spike-specific TCR breadth and depth. Researchers took repertoire samples only after the peak T cell response had come.

The method was immunoSEQ multiplex PCR; TCRdb's version includes in-frame clones alone and lacks a portion of them. Of 110,000 to 150,000 clones in the sample, about nine tenths are singletons; the top ten hold approximately 4.5%. As regards this clone: Its antigen is as yet unknown.

The CDR3 length is 13 residues. V was pared by 3 bases and J by 5 bases, with 10 bases between. The germline V gene has CDR1 LGHDT and CDR2 YNNKEL (reference sequence). This specimen was peripheral blood, taken on day 0 of AZD1222 vaccination. The rearrangement links TRBV3-1 (or the pseudogene TRBV3-2) to TRBJ1-2; D perhaps matches TRBD1 (5 bases). The TCR originated in an adult in good health. CDR3 amino acids: CASSQQRGYGYTF. The DNA for the CDR3 is TGTGCCAGCAGCCAGCAACGGGGGTATGGCTACACCTTC.